The 23 T cell receptor beta chains in this list originate from one sample, sequenced in a study of blood T cell repertoires in COVID-19. Only in-frame clones appear in the TCRdb table, and some are missing; sequencing was by immunoSEQ multiplex PCR. In the table there are over 250,000 clones, 82% of which are singletons. Sequencing was performed on PBMCs or T cells enriched from blood (not recorded which). The receptors originated from a man aged 40-55 years who had been exposed to COVID-19.

This chain connects TRBV9 to TRBJ1-2; tentatively, D is TRBD1 (5 bases). Germline values: CDR1 SGDLS, CDR2 YYNGEE. The V end lost 0 bases, the J end lost 2 bases, and 8 bases lay between the germline ends. The CDR3 runs to 14 residues. The CDR3 loop is CASSVGTGNYGYTF. Written as DNA, the CDR3 is TGTGCCAGCAGCGTAGGAACAGGCAACTATGGCTACACCTTC.

The chain carries TRBV11-3 and TRBJ2-1; D perhaps matches TRBD1 (6 bases). Germline CDR1 reads SGHNT; CDR2 reads YENEEA. CDR3 size: 14 residues. With 8 bases removed from V and 4 bases from J, the gap between germline ends came to 15 bases. The CDR3 is CASLQGGVYNEQFF. In DNA, the CDR3 is TGTGCCAGCTTACAGGGTGGAGTTTACAATGAGCAGTTCTTC.

This rearrangement joins TRBV6-6 to TRBJ2-7, with D tentatively TRBD2 (5 bases). The CDR3 has 14 amino acids. The germline V gene encodes CDR1 MNHNY and CDR2 SVGAGI (reference sequence). Trimming removed 5 bases at V and 3 bases at J, with 14 bases between. The CDR3 here is CASSPGLSVYEQYF. The CDR3 nucleotides read TGTGCCAGCAGTCCTGGACTTTCTGTCTACGAGCAGTACTTC.

The genes are TRBV5-1 and TRBJ1-1; D gene uncertain. Trimming took 2 bases from V and 5 from J, leaving 10 bases between them. Germline V CDR1 and CDR2: SGHRS, YFSETQ. The CDR3 runs to 13 residues. Here the CDR3 reads CASSFSTGTEAFF. In nucleotides, the CDR3 is TGCGCCAGCAGCTTTTCGACGGGAACTGAAGCTTTCTTT. The full variable domain, its missing parts supplied by reference TRBV5-1 and TRBJ1-1, is KAGVTQTPRYLIKTRGQQVTLSCSPISGHRSVSWYQQTPGQGLQFLFEYFSETQRNKGNFPGRFSGRQFSNSRSEMNVSTLELGDSALYLCASSFSTGTEAFFGQGTRLTVV.

The chain is built from TRBV3-1 (or the pseudogene TRBV3-2) and TRBJ1-3, with a tentative D call TRBD1 (6 bases). Trimming stripped 4 bases from V and 2 bases from J, with 18 bases between. Germline V gives CDR1 LGHDT, CDR2 YNNKEL (reference sequence). This CDR3 comprises 17 residues. The CDR3 coding sequence is TGTGCCAGCAGCCCGCTAACTGGACAGTCAACTGGAAACACCATATATTTT. This sequence encodes CASSPLTGQSTGNTIYF.

The chain is built from TRBV2 and TRBJ2-1; TRBD2 matches at 8 bases. With V trimmed by 9 bases and J by 6 bases, 10 bases remained unmatched. This CDR3 region has 14 residues. The germline CDR1 and CDR2 sequences are SNHLY and FYNNEI. The CDR3 region is CARVTGGSGNEQFF. The CDR3 bases are TGTGCCAGAGTAACGGGGGGGTCGGGCAATGAGCAGTTCTTC.

The chain is built from TRBV2 and TRBJ1-1, with 8 bases matching TRBD1. Germline V gives CDR1 SNHLY, CDR2 FYNNEI. Losses at the gene ends were 5 bases for V and 5 bases for J; bases not matched to a gene: 4. The CDR3 contains 13 residues. Here the CDR3 reads CASSNRGLTEAFF. As DNA, the CDR3 is TGTGCCAGCAGTAACAGGGGGTTGACTGAAGCTTTCTTT.

V and J are TRBV7-2 and TRBJ1-1, with D unclear. Trimming pared 5 bases from V and 4 bases from J, leaving 8 bases between. This CDR3 is 12 amino acids long. The germline V gene encodes CDR1 SGHTA and CDR2 FQGNSA. The CDR3 reads CASSQASTEAFF. The DNA of the CDR3 is TGTGCCAGCAGCCAGGCAAGCACTGAAGCTTTCTTT.

As concerns this clone: Additional DNA sequences in this sample encode the identical CDR3. This sequence joins TRBV6-5 and TRBJ2-7, with a tentative D call TRBD1 (5 bases). Trimming removed 9 bases at V and 2 bases at J, with 11 bases between. The CDR3 sequence is 12 residues long. Germline loops: CDR1 MNHEY, CDR2 SVGAGI. The CDR3 DNA is TGTGCCAGTGGAGACAGAACCTACGAGCAGTACTTC. Protein product: CASGDRTYEQYF.

This clone was observed a single time. This chain connects TRBV18 to TRBJ1-1, with 10 bases fitting TRBD1. Looked up from germline, CDR1 is KGHSH and CDR2 is LQKENI. Trimming at V came to 2 bases and at J to 4 bases, leaving 19 bases not matched to a gene. The CDR3 runs 20 residues. The CDR3 is CASSPIPLGQGVLGGTEAFF. The DNA of the CDR3 is TGTGCCAGCTCACCAATCCCCCTAGGACAGGGGGTTTTGGGTGGCACTGAAGCTTTCTTT.

This chain joins TRBV29-1 and TRBJ2-7; 8 nucleotides line up with TRBD2. Trimming at V came to 6 bases and at J to 4 bases, leaving 11 bases not matched to a gene. This CDR3 region has 14 residues. Germline V lookup: CDR1 SQVTM, CDR2 ANQGSEA. The CDR3 protein is CSVYTREGQYEQYF. The CDR3 DNA reads as TGCAGCGTATATACCCGGGAGGGCCAATACGAGCAGTACTTC.

The J gene is TRBJ1-4, the V gene TRBV30; D unresolved. The CDR3 spans 15 residues. CDR1 is GTSNPN, CDR2 SVGIG, per germline (reference sequence). Trimming shortened V by 5 bases and J by 4 bases, and 17 bases separated the two germline ends. CDR3 residues: CAWGGLGGFNEKLFF. CDR3 nucleotides: TGTGCCTGGGGAGGCCTAGGAGGCTTTAATGAAAAACTGTTTTTT.

The genes are TRBV11-2 and TRBJ1-4; 8 bases are shared with TRBD1. The CDR3 spans 14 residues. V was pared by 0 bases and J by 7 bases, with 1 base of the junction left unmatched. The germline V gene encodes CDR1 SGHAT and CDR2 FQNNGV. CDR3 coding DNA: TGTGCCAGCAGCTTAGACAGGGGGCTTGAAAAACTGTTTTTT. It is translated as CASSLDRGLEKLFF.

The chain links TRBV5-8 to TRBJ1-4; 10 positions match TRBD1. Trimming took 4 bases from V and 7 from J; bases not matched to a gene: 10. Germline V gives CDR1 SGHTS, CDR2 YDEGEE. This CDR3 contains 16 residues. The CDR3 reads CASSPGTGVFSEKLFF. In DNA, the CDR3 is TGTGCCAGCAGCCCCGGGACAGGGGTTTTTAGTGAAAAACTGTTTTTT.

Points on this clone: The junction and the germline gene differ at one end; a read error may be behind it. Other DNA sequences from this sample encode an identical CDR3 as well. The chain carries TRBV12-3 or TRBV12-4 and TRBJ2-1; D is undetermined. This CDR3 comprises 11 residues. Here the CDR3 DNA reads TGTGCCAGCAGTTCCTTCAATGAGCAGTTCTTC. Its protein product is CASSSFNEQFF.

This chain links TRBV14 with TRBJ1-1; D remains unclear. The length of the CDR3 is 17 residues. Germline loops: CDR1 SGHDN, CDR2 FVKESK. The V end lost 0 bases, the J end lost 3 bases, and 17 bases lay between the germline ends. Here the CDR3 DNA reads TGTGCCAGCAGCCAAGACAGAGGTGCGGCAATCTACACTGAAGCTTTCTTT. This sequence encodes CASSQDRGAAIYTEAFF. The full variable domain, completed using reference TRBV14 and TRBJ1-1, is EAGVTQFPSHSVIEKGQTVTLRCDPISGHDNLYWYRRVMGKEIKFLLHFVKESKQDESGMPNNRFLAERTGGTYSTLKVQPAELEDSGVYFCASSQDRGAAIYTEAFFGQGTRLTVV.

The chain couples TRBV28 to TRBJ1-2; TRBD1 matches at 12 bases. This CDR3 spans 14 amino acids. V gave up 5 bases and J gave up 7 bases; unmatched junction bases: 5. Germline V gene lookup returns CDR1 MDHEN and CDR2 SYDVKM. Written as DNA, the CDR3 is TGTGCCAGCAGTCACGGGACAGGGGGCTCTGGCTACACCTTC. Its translation is CASSHGTGGSGYTF.

The rearrangement links TRBV9 to TRBJ2-2; no clear D gene. This CDR3 spans 14 amino acids. V lost 4 bases, J lost 5 bases, and 12 bases lay in between. CDR1 is SGDLS, CDR2 YYNGEE, per germline. The CDR3: CASSKRLSTGELFF. CDR3 in DNA: TGTGCCAGCAGCAAGCGACTTTCTACCGGGGAGCTGTTTTTT.

The chain carries TRBV5-6 and TRBJ1-2; tentative D call: TRBD1 (5 bases). With 4 bases removed from V and 6 bases from J, the gap between germline ends came to 13 bases. Germline lookup yields CDR1 SGHDT and CDR2 YYEEEE. The CDR3 loop spans 13 amino acids. CDR3 in DNA: TGTGCCAGCAGCCTAGGGGCCCGGGATGGCTACACCTTC. Its protein product is CASSLGARDGYTF.

The J gene is TRBJ2-2, the V gene TRBV19; 12 bases align to TRBD1. There are 19 residues in the CDR3. The trim removed 4 bases at V and 3 bases at J, leaving 12 bases unmatched. The germline gives CDR1 LNHDA, CDR2 SQIVND (reference sequence). The CDR3 nucleotides read TGTGCCAGTAGTAGGACCGGGACAGGGGGCGCAGTGGACACCGGGGAGCTGTTTTTT. Residues: CASSRTGTGGAVDTGELFF.

This sequence joins TRBV19 and TRBJ1-1; D is unclear. This CDR3 contains 12 residues. Between the trimmed V and J ends, which lost 10 bases and 0 bases, there was a span of 9 bases. Looked up from germline, CDR1 is LNHDA and CDR2 is SQIVND (reference sequence). This CDR3 reads CATSQVNTEAFF. Written as DNA, the CDR3 is TGTGCCACCAGTCAGGTGAACACTGAAGCTTTCTTT.

The chain combines TRBV30 with TRBJ2-6; D possibly corresponds to TRBD1 (6 bases). The germline CDR1 and CDR2 sequences are GTSNPN and SVGIG (reference sequence). Trimming left V 3 bases short and J 2 bases short, with 14 bases between. The CDR3 covers 16 residues. CDR3 region: CAWRRPGAAGANVLTF. The DNA for the CDR3 is TGTGCCTGGAGAAGACCAGGGGCAGCTGGGGCCAACGTCCTGACTTTC.

The rearrangement joins TRBV12-5 to TRBJ1-6, with TRBD1 matching 8 bases. This CDR3 contains 15 residues. Germline trimming cut 1 base from V and 9 bases from J; bases unmatched to any gene: 5. The V gene's germline CDR1 is LGHNT and CDR2 FRNRAP. The CDR3 DNA reads as TGTGCTAGTGGTTTGGGAACAGGGGGACGTTCACCCCTCCACTTT. Translating it yields CASGLGTGGRSPLHF.